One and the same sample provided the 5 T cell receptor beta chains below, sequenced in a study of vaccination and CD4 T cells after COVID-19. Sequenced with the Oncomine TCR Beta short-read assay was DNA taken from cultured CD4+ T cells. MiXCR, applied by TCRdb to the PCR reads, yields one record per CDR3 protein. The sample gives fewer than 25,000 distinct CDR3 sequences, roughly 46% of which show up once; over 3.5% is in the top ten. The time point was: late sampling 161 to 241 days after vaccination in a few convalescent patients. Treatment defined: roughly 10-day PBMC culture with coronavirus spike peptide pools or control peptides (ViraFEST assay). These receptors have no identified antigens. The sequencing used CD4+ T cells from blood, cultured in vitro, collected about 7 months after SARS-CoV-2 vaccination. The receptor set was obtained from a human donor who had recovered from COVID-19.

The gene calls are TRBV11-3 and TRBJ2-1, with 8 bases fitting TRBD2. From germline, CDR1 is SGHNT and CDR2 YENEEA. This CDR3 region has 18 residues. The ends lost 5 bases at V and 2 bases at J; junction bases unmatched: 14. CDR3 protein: CASSPTIRAGAAYNEQFF. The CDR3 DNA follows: TGTGCCAGCAGCCCCACAATCAGAGCGGGAGCGGCCTACAATGAGCAGTTCTTC. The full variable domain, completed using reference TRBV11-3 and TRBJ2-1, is EAGVVQSPRYKIIEKKQPVAFWCNPISGHNTLYWYLQNLGQGPELLIRYENEEAVDDSQLPKDRFSAERLKGVDSTLKIQPAELGDSAVYLCASSPTIRAGAAYNEQFFGPGTRLTVL.

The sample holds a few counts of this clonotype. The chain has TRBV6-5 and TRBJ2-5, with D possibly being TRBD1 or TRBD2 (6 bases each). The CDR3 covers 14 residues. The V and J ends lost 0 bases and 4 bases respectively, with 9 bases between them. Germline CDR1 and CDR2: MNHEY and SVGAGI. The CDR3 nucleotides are TGTGCCAGCAGTTACTCGAGGGGGGTAGAGACCCAGTACTTC. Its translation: CASSYSRGVETQYF.

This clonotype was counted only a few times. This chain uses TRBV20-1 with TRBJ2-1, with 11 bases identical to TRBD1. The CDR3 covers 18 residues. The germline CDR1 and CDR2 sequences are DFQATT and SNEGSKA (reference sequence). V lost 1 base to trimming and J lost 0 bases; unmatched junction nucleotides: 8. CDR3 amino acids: CSARVGQGVSISYNEQFF. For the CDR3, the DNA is TGCAGTGCTAGAGTGGGACAGGGGGTCTCAATCTCCTACAATGAGCAGTTCTTC.

The CDR3 nucleotides are TGTGCCAGCACCGTCTCCGGACAGGGCGAAGCTTTCTTT. It codes for CASTVSGQGEAFF. The J gene is TRBJ1-1, the V gene TRBV28, with 8 bases lining up with TRBD1. The CDR3 is 13 residues long. V was pared by 7 bases and J by 8 bases, with 9 bases of the junction left unmatched. Germline CDR1 MDHEN, CDR2 SYDVKM.

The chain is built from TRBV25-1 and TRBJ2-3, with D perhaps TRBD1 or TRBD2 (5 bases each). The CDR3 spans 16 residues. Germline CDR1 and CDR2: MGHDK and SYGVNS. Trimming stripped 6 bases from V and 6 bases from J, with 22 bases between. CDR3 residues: CASRPSGRKGDDTQYF. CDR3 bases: TGTGCCAGCAGACCCTCGGGGCGTAAGGGTGATGATACGCAGTATTTT.